The 30 T cell receptor beta chains below were found in one sample sequenced in a study of cytomegalovirus exposure and HLA in healthy donors (dated by TCRdb to about 2017). Libraries were constructed by the immunoSEQ multiplex PCR assay. For the multiplex PCR, a mixture combining 60 forward primers for TCR Vbeta segments and 13 reverse primers for TCR Jbeta segments was used. TCRdb's version of the immuneACCESS table is confined to in-frame rearrangements and falls short of the full clone set. An unresolved V gene accounts for under half of the shortfall where checked; the remainder is of unknown origin. The sample table contains over 100,000 clones; only one count was recorded for around 76% of them. Together, the top ten hold approximately 7.2% of the sample. The sample was PBMCs. The source is a male donor in good health and CMV-seronegative.

This chain connects TRBV7-9 to TRBJ1-2; possible D gene TRBD1, 6 bases. V gave up 2 bases and J gave up 4 bases, with 17 bases separating them. The CDR3 runs to 16 residues. Germline CDR1 SEHNR, CDR2 FQNEAQ (reference sequence). The CDR3 DNA is TGTGCCAGCAGCTTACCCAGGGGACCGACCCTCTATGGCTACACCTTC. Its protein product is CASSLPRGPTLYGYTF.

The chain combines TRBV21-1 with TRBJ2-7; the D segment call TRBD1 is taken from the table without a DNA check. TRBV21-1 is a known pseudogene. The CDR3 runs to 15 residues. CDR3 DNA sequence: TGTGCCAGCAGCGGAGGTACAGGGAACAACTACGAGCAGTACTTC. This translates into CASSGGTGNNYEQYF.

The chain links TRBV7-2 to TRBJ1-6, with TRBD1 as a possible D gene (6 bases). The CDR3 length is 15 residues. V dropped 8 bases and J dropped 2 bases, with 13 bases sitting between them. Germline CDR1 and CDR2: SGHTA and FQGNSA. CDR3 sequence reads: CASGSTGTYNSPLHF. DNA for the CDR3: TGTGCCAGCGGTTCAACAGGGACCTATAATTCACCCCTCCACTTT.

This clone was detected a few times. The chain is built from TRBV5-8 and TRBJ2-2; D is ambiguous. Germline values: CDR1 SGHTS, CDR2 YDEGEE. Trimming stripped 1 base from V and 4 bases from J, with 11 bases between. The CDR3 extends over 15 amino acids. The CDR3 protein is CASSLTSPVTGELFF. For the CDR3, the DNA is TGTGCCAGCAGCTTGACGTCCCCAGTCACCGGGGAGCTGTTTTTT.

The chain recombines TRBV28 with TRBJ1-1; 8 bases align to TRBD1. V shed 8 bases, J shed 4 bases, and the junction held 15 bases outside the gene matches. CDR3 length: 16 residues. Germline CDR1 MDHEN, CDR2 SYDVKM. The CDR3 DNA sequence: TGTGCCAGCCGGACGCGTGCAGGGGGCTCGGGCACTGAAGCTTTCTTT. Its translation is CASRTRAGGSGTEAFF.

V is TRBV7-2 and J is TRBJ1-4, with unresolved D. The germline CDR1 and CDR2 sequences are SGHTA and FQGNSA. V dropped 6 bases and J dropped 8 bases, with 19 bases sitting between them. The CDR3 totals 15 residues. The CDR3 loop is CASSRSGRMGEKLFF. DNA for the CDR3: TGTGCCAGCAGTCGAAGCGGCCGAATGGGGGAAAAACTGTTTTTT.

The V gene is TRBV4-1, the J gene TRBJ2-1, with TRBD1 matching over 7 bases. CDR3 size: 14 residues. With 4 bases clipped from V and 4 bases from J, the junction kept 4 bases outside the gene matches. CDR1 and CDR2 (germline): MGHRA, YSYEKL. The chain's CDR3 is CASSPLTGYNEQFF. The CDR3 bases are TGCGCCAGCAGCCCCTTGACAGGGTACAATGAGCAGTTCTTC.

The chain carries TRBV4-1 and TRBJ1-3; D is possibly TRBD1 (5 bases). V lost 0 bases and J lost 1, with 10 bases in between. The CDR3 consists of 16 residues. Per the germline V gene, CDR1 is MGHRA and CDR2 is YSYEKL. For the CDR3, the DNA is TGCGCCAGCAGCCAAGAGTGGGGCACATCTGGAAACACCATATATTTT. This gives the protein CASSQEWGTSGNTIYF.

This chain links TRBV7-9 with TRBJ1-2, with TRBD1 matching over 8 bases. CDR3 size: 15 residues. The V gene end was trimmed by 3 bases and the J gene end by 4 bases; junction bases not matched to a gene: 7. Germline V gene sequence: CDR1 SEHNR, CDR2 FQNEAQ (reference sequence). The CDR3 DNA follows: TGTGCCAGCAGCTTCCCGGGACAGGTATTCTATGGCTACACCTTC. Translation: CASSFPGQVFYGYTF.

V usage is TRBV6-5 and J usage is TRBJ2-3; tentative D call: TRBD2 (5 bases). Trimming stripped 2 bases from V and 3 bases from J, with 12 bases between. CDR3 size: 15 residues. From germline, CDR1 is MNHEY and CDR2 SVGAGI. Written as DNA, the CDR3 is TGTGCCAGCAGTTACGGGTATCGGGGAACAGATACGCAGTATTTT. This encodes CASSYGYRGTDTQYF.

The chain recombines TRBV7-2 with TRBJ1-1, with 7 bases that match TRBD1. CDR3 length: 15 residues. CDR1 and CDR2 (germline): SGHTA, FQGNSA. Trimming cost V 8 bases and J 0 bases; bases outside gene matches: 9. CDR3 protein: CASGDRAVMNTEAFF. In DNA, the CDR3 is TGTGCCAGCGGGGACAGAGCCGTCATGAACACTGAAGCTTTCTTT.

To note about this clone: One junction end does not reproduce the germline sequence, and a read error may be involved. This rearrangement joins TRBV5-6 to TRBJ1-2; the match to TRBD1 covers 9 bases. The CDR3 has 12 residues. Per the germline V gene, CDR1 is SGHDT and CDR2 is YYEEEE. CDR3 loop: CASRRDRDREFF. For the CDR3, the DNA is TGTGCCAGCAGAAGAGACCGGGACAGGGAATTCTTC.

The genes are TRBV7-9 and TRBJ2-1, with 11 bases lining up with TRBD2. Germline CDR1 and CDR2: SEHNR and FQNEAQ (reference sequence). The J segment lost 6 bases and the V segment lost 4 bases, leaving 8 bases of the junction unmatched. There are 16 residues in the CDR3. The CDR3 reads CASSSRLAGRFNEQFF. CDR3 sequence (DNA): TGTGCCAGCAGCTCACGACTAGCGGGACGTTTCAATGAGCAGTTCTTC. Full variable domain (outside the CDR3, taken from reference TRBV7-9 and TRBJ2-1): DTGVSQNPRHKITKRGQNVTFRCDPISEHNRLYWYRQTLGQGPEFLTYFQNEAQLEKSRLLSDRFSAERPKGSFSTLEIQRTEQGDSAMYLCASSSRLAGRFNEQFFGPGTRLTVL.

This clone was counted only a few times. J is TRBJ2-5 and V is TRBV6-6, with D perhaps TRBD2 (6 bases). The CDR3 has 14 amino acids. CDR1 is MNHNY, CDR2 SVGAGI, per germline (reference sequence). V dropped 2 bases and J dropped 3 bases, with 10 bases sitting between them. This CDR3 reads CASSYPGEKETQYF. Here the CDR3 DNA reads TGTGCCAGCAGTTACCCGGGGGAGAAAGAGACCCAGTACTTC.

DNA for the CDR3: TGTGCCAGCAGCCAAGTTATTGCCGGGGAGCTGTTTTTT. This translates into CASSQVIAGELFF. V and J are TRBV14 and TRBJ2-2; no clear D. The germline V gene has CDR1 SGHDN and CDR2 FVKESK. The CDR3 spans 13 residues. V shed 1 base and J shed 6 bases, with 6 bases lying between them.

This clone appeared once. The V gene is TRBV30, the J gene TRBJ2-2, with TRBD2 identical over 11 bases. J gave up 5 bases and V 5 bases, and 7 bases lay outside the gene matches. CDR1 is GTSNPN, CDR2 SVGIG, per germline (reference sequence). The CDR3 totals 15 residues. Written as DNA, the CDR3 is TGTGCCTGGGCCCACTTAGCGGGGGGGACCGGGGAGCTGTTTTTT. This encodes CAWAHLAGGTGELFF.

The V call is TRBV27, the J call TRBJ2-6; 9 nucleotides agree with TRBD1. Germline-derived CDR1 and CDR2 are MNHEY and SMNVEV (reference sequence). The J segment lost 0 bases and the V segment lost 4 bases, leaving 4 bases of the junction unmatched. The CDR3 is made up of 17 amino acids. The chain's CDR3 is CASSSGTGFSGANVLTF. The DNA for the CDR3 is TGTGCCAGCAGTTCCGGGACAGGGTTCTCTGGGGCCAACGTCCTGACTTTC.

Only one count was recorded for this clone. This chain joins TRBV18 and TRBJ2-7; D may be TRBD1 (5 bases). V lost 3 bases, J lost 2 bases, and 14 bases lay in between. Germline values: CDR1 KGHSH, CDR2 LQKENI. CDR3 length: 15 residues. Written as DNA, the CDR3 is TGTGCCAGCTCACCCGGCCCGCCAGGGACCTACGAGCAGTACTTC. Protein: CASSPGPPGTYEQYF.

The gene calls are TRBV19 and TRBJ2-7, with 7 positions matching TRBD1. CDR1 and CDR2 from the germline V gene are LNHDA and SQIVND (reference sequence). The CDR3 sequence is 15 residues long. Germline trimming cut 3 bases from V and 4 bases from J; bases unmatched to any gene: 9. The CDR3 sequence is CASSISGTAAYEQYF. The CDR3 DNA reads as TGTGCCAGTAGTATCTCCGGGACAGCTGCTTACGAGCAGTACTTC. The variable domain in full, with the rest retrieved from reference TRBV19 and TRBJ2-7, is DGGITQSPKYLFRKEGQNVTLSCEQNLNHDAMYWYRQDPGQGLRLIYYSQIVNDFQKGDIAEGYSVSREKKESFPLTVTSAQKNPTAFYLCASSISGTAAYEQYFGPGTRLTVT.

The CDR3, as DNA: TGTGCCAGCAGCCCGGGACAGGGTGTGTGGGAGACCCAGTACTTC. It encodes CASSPGQGVWETQYF. This chain links TRBV11-1 with TRBJ2-5, with TRBD1 identical over 9 bases. CDR1 is SGHAT and CDR2 is FQDESV in the germline V gene (reference sequence). This CDR3 is built from 15 residues. V lost 5 bases to trimming and J lost 5 bases; unmatched junction nucleotides: 9. Variable domain in full (rest from reference TRBV11-1 and TRBJ2-5): EAEVAQSPRYKITEKSQAVAFWCDPISGHATLYWYRQILGQGPELLVQFQDESVVDDSQLPKDRFSAERLKGVDSTLKIQPAELGDSAMYLCASSPGQGVWETQYFGPGTRLLVL.

There are a few counts of this clone. The chain combines TRBV6-6 with TRBJ1-2; the D is unclear. CDR3 length equals 15 residues. From germline, CDR1 is MNHNY and CDR2 SVGAGI (reference sequence). V shed 5 bases and J shed 3 bases, with 16 bases lying between them. The CDR3 protein is CASSPEAESDYGYTF. CDR3 bases: TGTGCCAGCAGTCCAGAGGCTGAAAGTGACTATGGCTACACCTTC.

V and J are TRBV6-6 and TRBJ2-7; 10 nucleotides agree with TRBD1. The germline CDR1 and CDR2 sequences are MNHNY and SVGAGI (reference sequence). The CDR3 is made up of 15 amino acids. V was pared by 5 bases and J by 2 bases, with 6 bases of the junction left unmatched. The CDR3 protein is CASSPGQGTTYEQYF. The CDR3 DNA follows: TGTGCCAGCAGTCCGGGACAGGGGACGACCTACGAGCAGTACTTC.

The V and J genes are TRBV7-2 and TRBJ2-2; TRBD2 agrees at 12 bases. The CDR3 extends over 17 amino acids. CDR1 is SGHTA and CDR2 is FQGNSA in the germline V gene. Losses at the gene ends were 2 bases for V and 4 bases for J; bases not matched to a gene: 5. The CDR3 coding sequence is TGTGCCAGCAGCTTAACTAGCGGGGGGTTTGGCACCGGGGAGCTGTTTTTT. As protein: CASSLTSGGFGTGELFF.

The rearrangement joins TRBV11-2 to TRBJ2-3; TRBD1 is a possible D gene (6 bases). Trimming removed 6 bases from V and 2 bases from J, with 12 bases in between. Germline loops: CDR1 SGHAT, CDR2 FQNNGV. This CDR3 contains 14 residues. The CDR3 DNA follows: TGTGCCAGCAGTCGAGAGGGGGACACAGATACGCAGTATTTT. Residues: CASSREGDTDTQYF.

DNA for the CDR3: TGTGCCAGCAGCAAACCCCAGGGCTACTCCTACGAGCAGTACTTC. Translating it yields CASSKPQGYSYEQYF. The chain combines TRBV7-9 with TRBJ2-7, with D tentatively TRBD1 (5 bases). CDR1 is SEHNR and CDR2 is FQNEAQ in the germline V gene (reference sequence). The V end lost 5 bases, the J end lost 0 bases, and 14 bases lay between the germline ends. CDR3 size: 15 residues. Together with reference TRBV7-9 and TRBJ2-7, the CDR3 gives the full variable domain: DTGVSQNPRHKITKRGQNVTFRCDPISEHNRLYWYRQTLGQGPEFLTYFQNEAQLEKSRLLSDRFSAERPKGSFSTLEIQRTEQGDSAMYLCASSKPQGYSYEQYFGPGTRLTVT.

The J gene is TRBJ1-2, the V gene TRBV18; possibly TRBD1 for D (6 bases). Trimming shortened V by 2 bases and J by 4 bases, and 14 bases separated the two germline ends. CDR1 is KGHSH and CDR2 is LQKENI in the germline V gene. The CDR3 sequence is 15 residues long. DNA for the CDR3: TGTGCCAGCTCACCAATCCAGGGGCCGGGCTATGGCTACACCTTC. Its protein product is CASSPIQGPGYGYTF.

V is TRBV27 and J is TRBJ2-1, with D possibly matching TRBD2 (5 bases). Looked up from germline, CDR1 is MNHEY and CDR2 is SMNVEV (reference sequence). V lost 4 bases, J lost 5 bases, and 21 bases lay in between. The CDR3 has 17 residues. The CDR3 DNA reads TGTGCCAGCAGTTCGCCCACCATGCGGGTTCCGGACAATGAGCAGTTCTTC. It codes for CASSSPTMRVPDNEQFF.

This clone was seen once. The junction departs from germline at one end; a sequencing error may be responsible. J is TRBJ2-7 and V is TRBV7-9, with 10 positions matching TRBD2. CDR1 and CDR2 (germline): SEHNR, FQNEAQ (reference sequence). The CDR3 extends over 11 amino acids. CDR3 protein: CASSPGLAVSF. CDR3 DNA sequence: TGTGCCAGCAGCCCTGGACTAGCGGTTTCCTTC.

The chain links TRBV6-6 to TRBJ2-6, with 7 bases fitting TRBD1. The CDR3 is made up of 15 amino acids. V dropped 10 bases and J dropped 0; count of bases not matched to a gene: 6. Germline V CDR1 and CDR2: MNHNY, SVGAGI (reference sequence). CDR3 region: CAIGQDNSGANVLTF. The CDR3 DNA is TGTGCCATCGGACAGGACAACTCTGGGGCCAACGTCCTGACTTTC.

The V gene is TRBV7-2, the J gene TRBJ2-2; D may be TRBD1 (5 bases). V dropped 2 bases and J dropped 2 bases, with 9 bases sitting between them. From germline, CDR1 is SGHTA and CDR2 FQGNSA. CDR3 size: 15 residues. The CDR3 DNA reads as TGTGCCAGCAGCTTACAGCAGGGAAACACCGGGGAGCTGTTTTTT. This translates into CASSLQQGNTGELFF.